This TCR beta chain was sequenced in a study of CD8 T cells in Susac syndrome. Random-hexamer reverse transcription was applied to about 0.45 to 1 ug RNA. One entry per CDR3 protein, called by TCRdb with MiXCR from the immunoSEQ multiplex PCR reads. The profile shows roughly 200,000 distinct CDR3 sequences, roughly 92% of them singletons. It was healthy donors who served as the controls, matched for age and sex. Sequenced sample: CD4+ T cells from PBMCs. This TCR derives from a human donor in good health.

The CDR3 DNA is TGCGCCAGCAGCCAAATACCGGGACAGGGCCCCTACGAGCAGTACTTC. Translating gives CASSQIPGQGPYEQYF. This chain uses TRBV4-1 with TRBJ2-7; 9 bases map to TRBD1. The germline V gene has CDR1 MGHRA and CDR2 YSYEKL. V was pared by 2 bases and J by 2 bases, with 7 bases of the junction left unmatched. The CDR3 contains 16 residues.